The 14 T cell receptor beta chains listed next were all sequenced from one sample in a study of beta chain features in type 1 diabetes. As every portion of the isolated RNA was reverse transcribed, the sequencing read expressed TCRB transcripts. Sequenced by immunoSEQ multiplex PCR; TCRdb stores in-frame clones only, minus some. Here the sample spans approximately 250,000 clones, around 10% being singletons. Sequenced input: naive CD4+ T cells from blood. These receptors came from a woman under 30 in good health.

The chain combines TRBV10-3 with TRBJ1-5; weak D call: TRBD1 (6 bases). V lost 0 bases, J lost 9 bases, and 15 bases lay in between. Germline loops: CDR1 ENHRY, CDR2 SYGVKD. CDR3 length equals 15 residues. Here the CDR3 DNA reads TGTGCCATCAGTGAGTCGAGGGCAGGGGATCTGCCCCAGCATTTT. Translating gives CAISESRAGDLPQHF.

The chain's CDR3 is CASRDFTFSTIEQFF. The CDR3 DNA follows: TGTGCCAGCAGGGACTTTACTTTCTCAACAATAGAGCAGTTCTTC. This chain connects TRBV27 to TRBJ2-1, with a tentative D call TRBD2 (5 bases). The CDR3 consists of 15 residues. V lost 6 bases, J lost 10 bases, and 22 bases lay in between. The V gene's germline CDR1 is MNHEY and CDR2 SMNVEV (reference sequence).

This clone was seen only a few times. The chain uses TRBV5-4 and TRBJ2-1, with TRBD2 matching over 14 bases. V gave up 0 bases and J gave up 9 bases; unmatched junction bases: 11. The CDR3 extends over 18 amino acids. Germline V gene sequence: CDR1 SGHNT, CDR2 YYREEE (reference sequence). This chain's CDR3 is CASSLDPMTSGRAVEQFF. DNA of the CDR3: TGTGCCAGCAGCTTGGACCCCATGACTAGCGGGAGGGCTGTTGAGCAGTTCTTC.

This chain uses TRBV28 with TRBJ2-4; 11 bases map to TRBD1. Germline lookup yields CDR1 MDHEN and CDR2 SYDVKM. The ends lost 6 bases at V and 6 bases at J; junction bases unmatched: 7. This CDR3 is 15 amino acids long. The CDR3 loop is CASSRTGTGGNIQYF. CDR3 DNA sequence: TGTGCCAGCAGCCGAACCGGGACAGGGGGAAACATTCAGTACTTC.

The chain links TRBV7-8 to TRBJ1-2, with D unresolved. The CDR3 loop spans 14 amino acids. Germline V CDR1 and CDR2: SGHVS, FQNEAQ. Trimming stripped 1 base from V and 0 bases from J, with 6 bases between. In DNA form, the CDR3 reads TGTGCCAGCAGCTTAGGCGATACTAACTATGGCTACACCTTC. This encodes CASSLGDTNYGYTF.

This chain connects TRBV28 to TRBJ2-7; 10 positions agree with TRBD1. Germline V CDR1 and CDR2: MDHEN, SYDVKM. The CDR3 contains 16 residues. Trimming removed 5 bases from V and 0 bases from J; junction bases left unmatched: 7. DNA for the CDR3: TGTGCCAGCAGTCCTGCCGGGACAGGGGACTCCTACGAGCAGTACTTC. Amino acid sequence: CASSPAGTGDSYEQYF.

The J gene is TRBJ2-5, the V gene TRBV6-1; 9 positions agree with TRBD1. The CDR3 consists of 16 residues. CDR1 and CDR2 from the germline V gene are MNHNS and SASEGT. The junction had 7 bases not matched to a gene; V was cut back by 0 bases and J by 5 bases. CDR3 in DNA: TGTGCCAGCAGTGAAGCCCGGGACAGGGTTAGGGAGACCCAGTACTTC. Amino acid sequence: CASSEARDRVRETQYF.

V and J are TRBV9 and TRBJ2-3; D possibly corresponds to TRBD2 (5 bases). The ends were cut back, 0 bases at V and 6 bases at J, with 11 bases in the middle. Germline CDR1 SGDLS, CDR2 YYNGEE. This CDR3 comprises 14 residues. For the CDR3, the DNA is TGTGCCAGCAGCGTAGTAGGAACGGGGGATACGCAGTATTTT. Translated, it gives CASSVVGTGDTQYF.

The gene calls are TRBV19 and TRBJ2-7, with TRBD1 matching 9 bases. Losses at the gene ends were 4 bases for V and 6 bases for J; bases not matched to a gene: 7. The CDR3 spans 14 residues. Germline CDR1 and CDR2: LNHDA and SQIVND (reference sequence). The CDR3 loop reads CASSTQGAPGEQYF. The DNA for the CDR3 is TGTGCCAGTAGTACACAGGGGGCGCCTGGCGAGCAGTACTTC.

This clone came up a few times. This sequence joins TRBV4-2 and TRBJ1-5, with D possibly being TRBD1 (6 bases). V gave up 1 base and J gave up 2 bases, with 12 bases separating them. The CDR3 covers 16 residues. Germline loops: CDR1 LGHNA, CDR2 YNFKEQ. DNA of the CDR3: TGTGCCAGCAGCCAAGTCGGGGGGCAGGGCAATCAGCCCCAGCATTTT. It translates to CASSQVGGQGNQPQHF.

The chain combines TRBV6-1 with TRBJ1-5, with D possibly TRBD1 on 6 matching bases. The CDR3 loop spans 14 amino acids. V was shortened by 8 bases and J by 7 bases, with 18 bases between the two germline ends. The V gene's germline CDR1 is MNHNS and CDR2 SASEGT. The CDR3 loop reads CASVPRGREQPQHF. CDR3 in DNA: TGTGCCAGCGTGCCCAGGGGTAGAGAACAGCCCCAGCATTTT.

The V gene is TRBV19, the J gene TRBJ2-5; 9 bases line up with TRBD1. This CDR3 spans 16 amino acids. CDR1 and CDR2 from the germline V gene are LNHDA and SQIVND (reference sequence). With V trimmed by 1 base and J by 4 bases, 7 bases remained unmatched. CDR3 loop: CASSIVSQGALETQYF. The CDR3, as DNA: TGTGCCAGTAGTATAGTGTCACAGGGGGCTTTAGAGACCCAGTACTTC.

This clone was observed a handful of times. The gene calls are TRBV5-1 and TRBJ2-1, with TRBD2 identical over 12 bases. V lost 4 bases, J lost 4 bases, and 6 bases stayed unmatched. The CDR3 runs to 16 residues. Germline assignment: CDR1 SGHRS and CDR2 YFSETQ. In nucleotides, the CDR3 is TGCGCCAGCAGCGCTCATACTAGCGGGAGGTACAATGAGCAGTTCTTC. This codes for CASSAHTSGRYNEQFF.

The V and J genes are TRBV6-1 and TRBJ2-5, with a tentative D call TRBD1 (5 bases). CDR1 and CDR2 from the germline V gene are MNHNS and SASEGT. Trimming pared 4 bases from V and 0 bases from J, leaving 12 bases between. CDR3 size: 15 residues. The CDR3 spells CASSGETAYQETQYF. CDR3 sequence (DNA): TGTGCCAGCAGTGGCGAGACAGCTTACCAAGAGACCCAGTACTTC.